The clone carrying this T cell receptor beta chain was counted a few times. The antigen is unknown. Each CDR3 protein gets one entry after TCRdb re-called the reads with MiXCR. The sample contains about 830,000 distinct CDR3 sequences, about 33% of which appear only once. The sample is drawn from a study of T cell repertoires in cytomegalovirus infection. Study background: As its CMV epitopes, the study selected recently identified HLA-C-restricted and well-studied HLA-B-restricted targets.

Per the germline V gene, CDR1 is MGHRA and CDR2 is YSYEKL. Between the trimmed V and J ends, which lost 4 bases and 8 bases, there was a span of 14 bases. This CDR3 contains 13 residues. This TCR came from a human donor in good health (CMV status not recorded). Some clones in this sample may be carry-over from other donors' samples. The genes are TRBV4-1 and TRBJ1-2, with D possibly being TRBD1 (5 bases). The specimen comprised cultured CD8+ T cells from PBMCs, sampled from culture after CMV antigen stimulation. The CDR3 coding sequence is TGCGCCAGCAGCCTTGTGGGGGGGGAAGGCTACACCTTC. Residues: CASSLVGGEGYTF.